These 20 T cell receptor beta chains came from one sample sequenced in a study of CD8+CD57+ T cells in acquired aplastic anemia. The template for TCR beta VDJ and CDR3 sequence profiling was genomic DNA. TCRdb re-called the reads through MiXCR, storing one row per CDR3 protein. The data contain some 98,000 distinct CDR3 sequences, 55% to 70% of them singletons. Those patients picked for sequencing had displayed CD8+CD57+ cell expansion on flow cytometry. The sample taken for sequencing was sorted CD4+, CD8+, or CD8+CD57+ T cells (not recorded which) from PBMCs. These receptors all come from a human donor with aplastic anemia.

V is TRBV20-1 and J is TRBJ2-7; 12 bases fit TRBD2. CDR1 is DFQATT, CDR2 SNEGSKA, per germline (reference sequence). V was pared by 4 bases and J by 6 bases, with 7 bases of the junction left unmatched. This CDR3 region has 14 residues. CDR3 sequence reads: CSAIRLAGDGEQYF. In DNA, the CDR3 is TGCAGTGCTATAAGACTAGCGGGAGATGGCGAGCAGTACTTC.

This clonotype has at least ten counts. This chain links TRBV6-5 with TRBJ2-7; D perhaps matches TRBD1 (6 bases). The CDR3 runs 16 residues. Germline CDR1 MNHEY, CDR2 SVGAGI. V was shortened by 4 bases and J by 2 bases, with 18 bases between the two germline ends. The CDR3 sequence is CASSSNGQSGTYEQYF. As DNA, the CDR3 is TGTGCCAGCAGTTCCAACGGACAGAGCGGTACCTACGAGCAGTACTTC.

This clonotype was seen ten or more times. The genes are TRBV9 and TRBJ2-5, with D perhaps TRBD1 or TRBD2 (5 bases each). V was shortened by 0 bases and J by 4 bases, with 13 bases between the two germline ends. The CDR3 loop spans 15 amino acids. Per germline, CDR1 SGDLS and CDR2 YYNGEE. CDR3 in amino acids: CASSVVGDPGETQYF. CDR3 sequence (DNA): TGTGCCAGCAGCGTAGTAGGGGACCCGGGAGAGACCCAGTACTTC.

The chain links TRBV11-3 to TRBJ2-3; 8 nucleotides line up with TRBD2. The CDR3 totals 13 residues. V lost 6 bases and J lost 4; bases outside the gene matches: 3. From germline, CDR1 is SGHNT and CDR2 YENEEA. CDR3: CASRERESDTQYF. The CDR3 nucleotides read TGTGCCAGCAGGGAGCGGGAGTCAGATACGCAGTATTTT.

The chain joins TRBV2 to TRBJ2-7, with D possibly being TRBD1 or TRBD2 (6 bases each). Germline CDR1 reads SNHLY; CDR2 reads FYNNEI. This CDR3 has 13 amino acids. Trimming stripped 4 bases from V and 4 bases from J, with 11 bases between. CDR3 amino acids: CASSAGAGYEQYF. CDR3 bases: TGTGCCAGCAGTGCGGGGGCGGGATACGAGCAGTACTTC.

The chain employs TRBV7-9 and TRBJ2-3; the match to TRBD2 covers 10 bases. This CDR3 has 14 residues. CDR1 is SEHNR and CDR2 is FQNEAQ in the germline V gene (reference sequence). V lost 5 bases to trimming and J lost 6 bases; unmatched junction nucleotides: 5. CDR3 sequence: CASSQGTSEDTQYF. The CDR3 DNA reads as TGTGCCAGCAGCCAAGGGACTAGCGAGGATACGCAGTATTTT. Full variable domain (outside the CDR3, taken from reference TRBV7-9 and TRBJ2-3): DTGVSQNPRHKITKRGQNVTFRCDPISEHNRLYWYRQTLGQGPEFLTYFQNEAQLEKSRLLSDRFSAERPKGSFSTLEIQRTEQGDSAMYLCASSQGTSEDTQYFGPGTRLTVL.

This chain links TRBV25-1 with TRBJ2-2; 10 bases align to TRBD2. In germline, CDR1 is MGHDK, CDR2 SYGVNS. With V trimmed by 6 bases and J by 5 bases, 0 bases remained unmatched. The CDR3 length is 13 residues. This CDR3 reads CASRTSGTGELFF. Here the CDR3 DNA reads TGTGCCAGCAGGACTAGCGGGACCGGGGAGCTGTTTTTT. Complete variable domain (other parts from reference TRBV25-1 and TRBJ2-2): EADIYQTPRYLVIGTGKKITLECSQTMGHDKMYWYQQDPGMELHLIHYSYGVNSTEKGDLSSESTVSRIRTEHFPLTLESARPSHTSQYLCASRTSGTGELFFGEGSRLTVL.

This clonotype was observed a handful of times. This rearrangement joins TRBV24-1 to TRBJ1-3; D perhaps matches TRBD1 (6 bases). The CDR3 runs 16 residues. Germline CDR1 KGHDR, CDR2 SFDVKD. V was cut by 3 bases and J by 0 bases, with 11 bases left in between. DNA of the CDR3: TGTGCCACCAGTGATCGCGGGGGGGCCTCTGGAAACACCATATATTTT. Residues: CATSDRGGASGNTIYF.

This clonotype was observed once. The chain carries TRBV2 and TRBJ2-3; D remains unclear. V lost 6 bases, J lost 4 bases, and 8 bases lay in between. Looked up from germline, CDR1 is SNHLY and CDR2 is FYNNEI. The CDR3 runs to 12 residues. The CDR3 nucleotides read TGTGCCAGCAGACCAGGTGCAGATACGCAGTATTTT. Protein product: CASRPGADTQYF. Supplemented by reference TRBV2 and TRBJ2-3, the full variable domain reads EPEVTQTPSHQVTQMGQEVILRCVPISNHLYFYWYRQILGQKVEFLVSFYNNEISEKSEIFDDQFSVERPDGSNFTLKIRSTKLEDSAMYFCASRPGADTQYFGPGTRLTVL.

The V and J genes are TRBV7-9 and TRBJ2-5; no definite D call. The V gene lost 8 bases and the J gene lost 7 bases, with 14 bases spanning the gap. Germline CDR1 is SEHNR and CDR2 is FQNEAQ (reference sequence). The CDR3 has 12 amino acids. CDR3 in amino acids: CASRTATGTQYF. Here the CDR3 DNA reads TGTGCCAGCCGGACGGCCACGGGGACCCAGTACTTC.

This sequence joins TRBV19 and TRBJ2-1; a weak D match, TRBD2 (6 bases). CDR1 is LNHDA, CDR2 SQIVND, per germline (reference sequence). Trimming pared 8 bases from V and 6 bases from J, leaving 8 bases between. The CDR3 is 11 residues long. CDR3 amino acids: CASGRGNEQFF. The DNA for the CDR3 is TGTGCCAGTGGGCGGGGCAATGAGCAGTTCTTC.

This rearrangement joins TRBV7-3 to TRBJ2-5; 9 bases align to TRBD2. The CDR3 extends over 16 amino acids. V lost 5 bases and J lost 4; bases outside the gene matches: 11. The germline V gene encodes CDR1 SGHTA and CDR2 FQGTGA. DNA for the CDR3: TGTGCCAGCAGCGCCCAAGCGGGGGGTAGTTCAGAGACCCAGTACTTC. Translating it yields CASSAQAGGSSETQYF.

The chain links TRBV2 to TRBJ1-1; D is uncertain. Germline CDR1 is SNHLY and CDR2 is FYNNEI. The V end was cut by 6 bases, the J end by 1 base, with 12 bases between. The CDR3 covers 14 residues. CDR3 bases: TGTGCCAGCAGCGGGATAGGAGCGAACACTGAAGCTTTCTTT. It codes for CASSGIGANTEAFF. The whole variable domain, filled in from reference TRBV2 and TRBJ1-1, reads EPEVTQTPSHQVTQMGQEVILRCVPISNHLYFYWYRQILGQKVEFLVSFYNNEISEKSEIFDDQFSVERPDGSNFTLKIRSTKLEDSAMYFCASSGIGANTEAFFGQGTRLTVV.

The CDR3 DNA sequence: TGTGCCAGCTCAAAGGGACAGATGAACACTGAAGCTTTCTTT. This translates into CASSKGQMNTEAFF. The V call is TRBV15, the J call TRBJ1-1; 7 bases match TRBD1. J was trimmed by 0 bases and V by 10 bases; bases with no gene match: 8. Germline-derived CDR1 and CDR2 are LNHNV and YYDKDF (reference sequence). CDR3 length equals 14 residues.

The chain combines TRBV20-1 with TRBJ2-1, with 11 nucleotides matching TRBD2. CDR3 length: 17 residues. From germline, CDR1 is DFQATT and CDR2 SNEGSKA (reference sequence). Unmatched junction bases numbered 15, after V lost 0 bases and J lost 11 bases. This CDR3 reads CSARDPPVSGRADQQFF. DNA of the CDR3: TGCAGTGCTAGAGATCCCCCCGTTAGCGGGAGGGCCGATCAGCAGTTCTTC.

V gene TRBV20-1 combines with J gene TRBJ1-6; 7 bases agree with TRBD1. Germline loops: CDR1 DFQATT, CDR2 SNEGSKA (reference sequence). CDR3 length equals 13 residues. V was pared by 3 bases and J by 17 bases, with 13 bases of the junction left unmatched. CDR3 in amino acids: CSASFEGGRRVHF. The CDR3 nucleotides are TGCAGTGCTAGCTTCGAAGGGGGCAGGAGAGTCCACTTT.

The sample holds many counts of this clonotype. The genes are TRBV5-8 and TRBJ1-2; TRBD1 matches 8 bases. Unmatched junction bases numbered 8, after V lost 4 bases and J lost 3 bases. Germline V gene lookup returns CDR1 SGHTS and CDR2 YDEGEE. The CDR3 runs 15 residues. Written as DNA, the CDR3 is TGTGCCAGCAGCCATTTTTCGACAGGGGACTATGGCTACACCTTC. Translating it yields CASSHFSTGDYGYTF.

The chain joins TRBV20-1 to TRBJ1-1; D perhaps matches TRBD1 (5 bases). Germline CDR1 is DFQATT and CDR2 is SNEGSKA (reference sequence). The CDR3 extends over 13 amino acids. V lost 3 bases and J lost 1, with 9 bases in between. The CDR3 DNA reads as TGCAGTGCTAGTCGGACAACGAACACTGAAGCTTTCTTT. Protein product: CSASRTTNTEAFF.

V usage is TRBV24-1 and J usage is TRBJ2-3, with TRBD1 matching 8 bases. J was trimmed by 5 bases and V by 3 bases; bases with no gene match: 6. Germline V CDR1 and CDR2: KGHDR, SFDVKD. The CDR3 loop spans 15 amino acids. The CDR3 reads CATSDRGTGGDTQYF. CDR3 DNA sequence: TGTGCCACCAGTGATCGCGGGACAGGCGGAGATACGCAGTATTTT.

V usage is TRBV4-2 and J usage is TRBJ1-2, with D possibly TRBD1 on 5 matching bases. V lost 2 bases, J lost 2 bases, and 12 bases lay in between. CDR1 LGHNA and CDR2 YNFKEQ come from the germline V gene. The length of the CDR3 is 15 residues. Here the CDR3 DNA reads TGTGCCAGCAGCCAACTATCGACAGCCAACTATGGCTACACCTTC. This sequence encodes CASSQLSTANYGYTF.